This entry lists 13 T cell receptor beta chains sequenced from one sample in a study of cytomegalovirus exposure and HLA in healthy donors. Amplification used 60 Vbeta primers and 13 Jbeta primers. The repertoire was sequenced with immunoSEQ multiplex PCR; TCRdb's copy has only in-frame clones and lacks some. The sample holds about 190,000 clones, roughly 87% seen once. Sequencing was done on a sample of PBMCs. The receptors derive from a boy aged 2 to 10 in good health and CMV-seronegative.

The V gene is TRBV4-2, the J gene TRBJ1-5; 10 nucleotides agree with TRBD1. From germline, CDR1 is LGHNA and CDR2 YNFKEQ. Trimming removed 0 bases from V and 4 bases from J; junction bases left unmatched: 6. The CDR3 is 17 residues long. The CDR3 sequence: CASSQDRRDRGNQPQHF. The CDR3 coding sequence is TGTGCCAGCAGCCAAGACCGCCGGGACAGGGGAAATCAGCCCCAGCATTTT.

This clone has just one count. The rearrangement uses TRBV9 and TRBJ1-6, with D perhaps TRBD1 (5 bases). Germline CDR1 is SGDLS and CDR2 is YYNGEE. This CDR3 comprises 13 residues. V was pared by 0 bases and J by 9 bases, with 7 bases between. The CDR3 protein is CASSVEGSSPLHF. The CDR3 DNA reads TGTGCCAGCAGCGTAGAGGGGTCTTCACCCCTCCACTTT. Supplemented by reference TRBV9 and TRBJ1-6, the full variable domain reads DSGVTQTPKHLITATGQRVTLRCSPRSGDLSVYWYQQSLDQGLQFLIQYYNGEERAKGNILERFSAQQFPDLHSELNLSSLELGDSALYFCASSVEGSSPLHFGNGTRLTVT.

This chain links TRBV10-3 with TRBJ1-2, with TRBD1 matching over 10 bases. V gave up 6 bases and J gave up 6 bases; unmatched junction bases: 1. The germline gives CDR1 ENHRY, CDR2 SYGVKD. There are 12 residues in the CDR3. The CDR3 DNA reads TGTGCCATCAGGACAGGGGGCAATGGCTACACCTTC. This sequence encodes CAIRTGGNGYTF.

This clone was picked up one time. The chain has TRBV7-8 and TRBJ2-1, with D perhaps TRBD2 (6 bases). CDR1 is SGHVS, CDR2 FQNEAQ, per germline. The CDR3 length is 14 residues. The V and J ends lost 5 bases and 7 bases respectively, with 15 bases between them. CDR3 in DNA: TGTGCCAGCAGCGCCACTAGCCACGTTAATGAGCAGTTCTTC. Amino acid sequence: CASSATSHVNEQFF.

The rearrangement links TRBV6-6 to TRBJ1-4, with TRBD1 identical over 7 bases. J lost 7 bases, V lost 6 bases, and 8 bases had no gene match. This CDR3 has 14 amino acids. Germline loops: CDR1 MNHNY, CDR2 SVGAGI (reference sequence). CDR3 amino acids: CASSSGTVIEKLFF. In DNA form, the CDR3 reads TGTGCCAGCAGCTCCGGGACAGTTATTGAAAAACTGTTTTTT.

This rearrangement joins TRBV30 to TRBJ1-2; the match to TRBD1 covers 8 bases. Germline V gene sequence: CDR1 GTSNPN, CDR2 SVGIG (reference sequence). Trimming took 6 bases from V and 4 from J; bases not matched to a gene: 7. This CDR3 is built from 13 residues. The CDR3 nucleotides read TGTGCCTGCCACCGGGACAGGAGCTATGGCTACACCTTC. Translation gives CACHRDRSYGYTF.

This chain connects TRBV29-1 to TRBJ2-1; TRBD2 matches at 11 bases. This CDR3 is built from 15 residues. V gave up 6 bases and J gave up 7 bases; unmatched junction bases: 11. The V gene's germline CDR1 is SQVTM and CDR2 ANQGSEA. CDR3 nucleotides: TGCAGCGTGTACGGGACTAGCGGACGTACTAATGAGCAGTTCTTC. Its translation is CSVYGTSGRTNEQFF.

This clone has just a few counts. The rearrangement uses TRBV5-6 and TRBJ1-3; no clear D. The CDR3 is 15 residues long. Trimming cost V 2 bases and J 1 base, with 10 bases left between them. The germline V gene encodes CDR1 SGHDT and CDR2 YYEEEE. CDR3 nucleotides: TGTGCCAGCAGCTTTAAGACTGGGTCTGGAAACACCATATATTTT. Protein product: CASSFKTGSGNTIYF.

This chain's CDR3 is CASSLIRGNTGELFF. CDR3 DNA sequence: TGTGCCAGCAGCCTCATCCGGGGAAACACCGGGGAGCTGTTTTTT. The chain joins TRBV7-9 to TRBJ2-2; a weak D match, TRBD2 (5 bases). Germline CDR1 reads SEHNR; CDR2 reads FQNEAQ (reference sequence). V shed 5 bases and J shed 2 bases, with 12 bases lying between them. The CDR3 consists of 15 residues.

Remarks on this clone: Distinct nucleotide sequences in the sample also encode this CDR3. The chain uses TRBV27 and TRBJ2-3, with D possibly TRBD1 on 6 matching bases. Trimming shortened V by 6 bases and J by 6 bases, and 7 bases separated the two germline ends. This CDR3 is built from 11 residues. CDR1 and CDR2 from the germline V gene are MNHEY and SMNVEV (reference sequence). The DNA for the CDR3 is TGTGCCAGCAGGAGGGGGGATACGCAGTATTTT. Its translation: CASRRGDTQYF.

The V call is TRBV7-2, the J call TRBJ2-1; 9 bases align to TRBD2. The germline CDR1 and CDR2 sequences are SGHTA and FQGNSA. The J segment lost 6 bases and the V segment lost 2 bases, leaving 8 bases of the junction unmatched. This CDR3 spans 16 amino acids. CDR3 coding DNA: TGTGCCAGCAGCTTAATGATGACAGCGGGAGGCAATGAGCAGTTCTTC. Protein: CASSLMMTAGGNEQFF.

The sample holds one count of this clone. This sequence joins TRBV15 and TRBJ2-5, with TRBD1 matching over 7 bases. The end of the DNA fits TRBJ2-7 better, so the J call may be wrong. Looked up from germline, CDR1 is LNHNV and CDR2 is YYDKDF (reference sequence). This CDR3 spans 14 amino acids. In DNA, the CDR3 is TGTGCCACCAGCAGAGAAAGGGGGCTGAACGAGCAGTACTTC. This gives the protein CATSRERGLNEQYF.

This chain joins TRBV5-1 and TRBJ2-3; 7 bases are shared with TRBD1. Looked up from germline, CDR1 is SGHRS and CDR2 is YFSETQ. V shed 4 bases, J shed 4 bases, and the junction held 12 bases outside the gene matches. The CDR3 loop spans 16 amino acids. CDR3 DNA sequence: TGCGCCAGCAGCAACCGAGACAGGGTCGGCGCAGATACGCAGTATTTT. Translating it yields CASSNRDRVGADTQYF.